This entry is about one T cell receptor beta chain. The record originates from a study of T cell responses to AZD1222 COVID-19 vaccine. The CDR3 runs to 13 residues. V lost 3 bases, J lost 7 bases, and 12 bases lay in between. Method: immunoSEQ multiplex PCR; TCRdb's copy keeps in-frame clones and lacks some. In the table there are roughly 130,000 clones, about 87% of which are singletons. The sample here was peripheral blood, taken on day 0 of AZD1222 vaccination. The chain couples TRBV12-3 or TRBV12-4 to TRBJ1-2; no clear D gene. This clonotype was sampled from an adult in good health. The CDR3 spells CASSLEGSGGYTF. Written as DNA, the CDR3 is TGTGCCAGCAGTTTGGAAGGGTCGGGTGGCTACACCTTC.